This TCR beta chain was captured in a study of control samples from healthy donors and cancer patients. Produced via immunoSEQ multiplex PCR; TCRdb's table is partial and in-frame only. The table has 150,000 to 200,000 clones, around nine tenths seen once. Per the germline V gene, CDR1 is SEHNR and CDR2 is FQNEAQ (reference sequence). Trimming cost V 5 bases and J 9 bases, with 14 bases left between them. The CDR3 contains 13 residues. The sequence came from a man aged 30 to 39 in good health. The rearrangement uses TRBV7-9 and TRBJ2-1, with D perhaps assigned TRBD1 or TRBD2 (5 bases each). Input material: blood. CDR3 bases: TGTGCCAGCAGCCCACTGGGACCCAGTGAGCAGTTCTTC. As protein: CASSPLGPSEQFF.